The following is a T cell receptor (beta chain) sequence with its context. The time point is: cycle 4 day 1 (C4D1), after less than 7 weeks of nivolumab. There was relapse after autologous stem cell transplantation in every patient, and there was variation in brentuximab vedotin exposure. Trimming left V 0 bases short and J 2 bases short, with 11 bases between. Germline V gives CDR1 SGHAT, CDR2 FQNNGV. The CDR3 contains 15 residues. These data belong to a study of PD-1 blockade in classical Hodgkin lymphoma. About the research overall: It was nivolumab at 3 mg/kg, given intravenously every 2 weeks, that patients received.

The protocol was immunoSEQ multiplex PCR, while the TCRdb copy is restricted to in-frame clones and leaves out a portion. The sample contains about 89,000 clones, 90% of which appear only once. This chain links TRBV11-2 with TRBJ2-7; D is unresolved. The sequence was obtained from a human donor with classical Hodgkin lymphoma. Sequenced material: peripheral blood mononuclear cells (PBMCs), taken before the fourth cycle of nivolumab. As DNA, the CDR3 is TGTGCCAGCAGCTTAGAGCGACTTCGGACCTACGAGCAGTACTTC. It encodes CASSLERLRTYEQYF.